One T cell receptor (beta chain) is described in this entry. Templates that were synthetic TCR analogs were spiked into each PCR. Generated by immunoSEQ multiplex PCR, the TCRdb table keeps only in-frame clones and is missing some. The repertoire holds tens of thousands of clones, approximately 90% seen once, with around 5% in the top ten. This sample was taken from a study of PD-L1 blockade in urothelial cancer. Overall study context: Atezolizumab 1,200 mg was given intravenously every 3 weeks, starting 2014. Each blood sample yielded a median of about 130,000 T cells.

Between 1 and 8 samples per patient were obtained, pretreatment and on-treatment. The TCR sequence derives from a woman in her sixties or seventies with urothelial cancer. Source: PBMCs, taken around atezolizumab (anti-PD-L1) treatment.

CDR3 nucleotide sequence: TGTGCCAGCAGCGTAGATGGGGCAGGGGGTACAGATACGCAGTATTTT. Its protein product is CASSVDGAGGTDTQYF. The genes are TRBV9 and TRBJ2-3; TRBD1 matches 7 bases. This CDR3 region has 16 residues. Germline trimming cut 0 bases from V and 3 bases from J; bases unmatched to any gene: 7. Germline CDR1 SGDLS, CDR2 YYNGEE.